These 27 T cell receptor beta chains came from one sample sequenced in a study of blood T cell repertoires in COVID-19. Assay: immunoSEQ multiplex PCR; the TCRdb copy retains only in-frame clones and omits some. The sample has about 140,000 clones, about 87% seen once. Source material: peripheral blood. Receptor source: a human donor in a cohort sampled during active COVID-19.

This clone was counted only a few times. The chain links TRBV5-1 to TRBJ1-2; no reliable D call. V shed 3 bases and J shed 5 bases, with 14 bases lying between them. CDR3 length: 14 amino acids. Per the germline V gene, CDR1 is SGHRS and CDR2 is YFSETQ. Here the CDR3 DNA reads TGCGCCAGCAGCTCCGGCGGGGAAAGGTATGGCTACACCTTC. It yields the protein CASSSGGERYGYTF.

The gene calls are TRBV15 and TRBJ1-1; D is ambiguous. The CDR3 has 16 residues. The V and J ends lost 0 bases and 2 bases respectively, with 13 bases between them. Germline loops: CDR1 LNHNV, CDR2 YYDKDF (reference sequence). In DNA form, the CDR3 reads TGTGCCACCAGCAGAGATCTTGCAGTCACCAACACTGAAGCTTTCTTT. The encoded protein is CATSRDLAVTNTEAFF.

This clone was recorded a few times. This chain links TRBV7-9 with TRBJ1-2; 8 bases map to TRBD1. CDR1 and CDR2 (germline): SEHNR, FQNEAQ (reference sequence). The CDR3 spans 15 residues. Trimming took 5 bases from V and 3 from J; bases not matched to a gene: 8. The CDR3 loop reads CASSPGQGYDYGYTF. CDR3 nucleotide sequence: TGTGCCAGCAGCCCAGGACAGGGCTACGACTATGGCTACACCTTC.

This sequence joins TRBV7-3 and TRBJ2-7; TRBD1 aligns across 8 bases. Germline CDR1 SGHTA, CDR2 FQGTGA. With V trimmed by 4 bases and J by 5 bases, 7 bases remained unmatched. This CDR3 spans 14 amino acids. CDR3 in DNA: TGTGCCAGCAGCTCCCCGGGACAGGAAAACGAGCAGTACTTC. Its translation is CASSSPGQENEQYF.

V is TRBV21-1 and J is TRBJ1-2. TRBV21-1 is classified as a pseudogene. The CDR3 has 16 residues. CDR3 protein: CASSKRGRRETYGYTF. The CDR3 nucleotides read TGTGCCAGCAGCAAAAGGGGCAGGAGGGAAACCTATGGCTACACCTTC.

The chain combines TRBV18 with TRBJ1-1; 8 positions match TRBD1. Losses at the gene ends were 2 bases for V and 4 bases for J; bases not matched to a gene: 6. Germline CDR1 KGHSH, CDR2 LQKENI. The CDR3 sequence is 15 residues long. The CDR3 DNA reads TGTGCCAGCTCACCAAAAGGGACAGGAAGCACTGAAGCTTTCTTT. This gives the protein CASSPKGTGSTEAFF.

This clone has only a few counts. The rearrangement joins TRBV20-1 to TRBJ1-2; a possible D gene is TRBD1 (5 bases). Germline CDR1 reads DFQATT; CDR2 reads SNEGSKA (reference sequence). The CDR3 sequence is 12 residues long. V was cut by 3 bases and J by 6 bases, with 11 bases left in between. The CDR3 here is CSASRGSNGYTF. CDR3 bases: TGCAGTGCTAGTAGGGGATCTAATGGCTACACCTTC.

This chain joins TRBV5-1 and TRBJ1-1; D is unresolved. The CDR3 sequence is 13 residues long. Germline assignment: CDR1 SGHRS and CDR2 YFSETQ. The V end lost 0 bases, the J end lost 6 bases, and 9 bases lay between the germline ends. The CDR3 DNA follows: TGCGCCAGCAGCTTGGTGGAGGGCGCTGAAGCTTTCTTT. It is translated as CASSLVEGAEAFF.

The chain combines TRBV12-3 or TRBV12-4 with TRBJ2-3; no reliable D call. V gave up 6 bases and J gave up 3 bases, with 4 bases separating them. The CDR3 covers 11 residues. Here the CDR3 reads CASSRTDTQYF. The CDR3 nucleotides are TGTGCCAGCAGCCGTACAGATACGCAGTATTTT.

The chain carries TRBV3-1 (or the pseudogene TRBV3-2) and TRBJ2-1; TRBD2 aligns across 7 bases. Germline-derived CDR1 and CDR2 are LGHDT and YNNKEL (reference sequence). Trimming at V came to 3 bases and at J to 2 bases, leaving 4 bases not matched to a gene. The CDR3 is 15 residues long. The CDR3 DNA sequence: TGTGCCAGCAGCCACGGACGGGGGGCCTACAATGAGCAGTTCTTC. This codes for CASSHGRGAYNEQFF.

The gene calls are TRBV5-1 and TRBJ1-1; D is perhaps TRBD1 (6 bases). This CDR3 is built from 14 residues. Germline CDR1 SGHRS, CDR2 YFSETQ. V lost 0 bases and J 1 base, leaving 7 bases between the germline ends. The CDR3, as DNA: TGCGCCAGCAGCTTGGAACAGGGGAACACTGAAGCTTTCTTT. Its translation is CASSLEQGNTEAFF.

The chain carries TRBV28 and TRBJ2-7, with D uncertain. Looked up from germline, CDR1 is MDHEN and CDR2 is SYDVKM. Trimming removed 5 bases at V and 2 bases at J, with 13 bases between. This CDR3 region has 14 residues. This CDR3 reads CASSEFGAAYEQYF. The CDR3 DNA reads TGTGCCAGCAGTGAATTTGGCGCGGCCTACGAGCAGTACTTC.

The chain links TRBV7-3 to TRBJ2-1; the match to TRBD2 covers 7 bases. The CDR3 covers 17 residues. Trimming at V came to 3 bases and at J to 4 bases, leaving 12 bases not matched to a gene. Germline V gene sequence: CDR1 SGHTA, CDR2 FQGTGA. CDR3: CASSFLPAGPVYNEQFF. The CDR3 DNA follows: TGTGCCAGCAGCTTCCTCCCAGCGGGGCCGGTGTACAATGAGCAGTTCTTC.

This sequence joins TRBV10-3 and TRBJ1-5, with TRBD1 as a possible D gene (6 bases). Germline V gene data show CDR1 as ENHRY and CDR2 as SYGVKD. V lost 10 bases and J lost 7, with 17 bases in between. CDR3 length: 13 amino acids. CDR3 sequence (DNA): TGTGCCACCCGGACAGCCCCGGAACAGCCCCAGCATTTT. This translates into CATRTAPEQPQHF.

The CDR3 DNA reads as TGTGCCAGTAGTCAAGACTCGACAGGGCCGAAAAACATTCAGTACTTC. Residues: CASSQDSTGPKNIQYF. The chain combines TRBV19 with TRBJ2-4; TRBD1 agrees at 7 bases. The ends lost 5 bases at V and 4 bases at J; junction bases unmatched: 11. This CDR3 spans 16 amino acids. CDR1 is LNHDA, CDR2 SQIVND, per germline (reference sequence).

V gene TRBV11-2 combines with J gene TRBJ2-7; 9 bases are shared with TRBD1. The J segment lost 2 bases and the V segment lost 4 bases, leaving 9 bases of the junction unmatched. The germline CDR1 and CDR2 sequences are SGHAT and FQNNGV. The CDR3 is made up of 16 amino acids. The CDR3 spells CASSSGLGQGTYEQYF. CDR3 coding DNA: TGTGCCAGCAGCTCCGGTTTGGGACAGGGAACCTACGAGCAGTACTTC.

The chain combines TRBV28 with TRBJ1-1; D call uncertain. V was cut by 2 bases and J by 4 bases, with 8 bases left in between. The CDR3 extends over 13 amino acids. CDR1 and CDR2 from the germline V gene are MDHEN and SYDVKM. The CDR3 nucleotides are TGTGCCAGCAGTTTACCGGGAAGCACTGAAGCTTTCTTT. Its translation is CASSLPGSTEAFF.

The chain has TRBV7-9 and TRBJ2-1, with 11 bases identical to TRBD2. CDR1 is SEHNR and CDR2 is FQNEAQ in the germline V gene (reference sequence). V was clipped by 3 bases and J by 7 bases; unmatched bases: 5. The CDR3 is 15 amino acids. The CDR3 loop reads CASSLRTSGGNEQFF. CDR3 DNA: TGTGCCAGCAGCTTGAGAACTAGCGGGGGTAATGAGCAGTTCTTC.

V usage is TRBV28 and J usage is TRBJ2-5; a weak D match, TRBD2 (6 bases). This CDR3 has 16 residues. The V and J ends lost 6 bases and 4 bases respectively, with 21 bases between them. Germline assignment: CDR1 MDHEN and CDR2 SYDVKM. CDR3 amino acids: CASSPPRLGAPETQYF. CDR3 nucleotide sequence: TGTGCCAGCAGCCCCCCGAGACTAGGGGCTCCAGAGACCCAGTACTTC.

The J gene is TRBJ2-6, the V gene TRBV7-2, with a weak D call TRBD1 (5 bases). Germline V gives CDR1 SGHTA, CDR2 FQGNSA. The CDR3 sequence is 14 residues long. V gave up 4 bases and J gave up 2 bases, with 6 bases separating them. Here the CDR3 DNA reads TGTGCCAGCAGCTCAGGGCCTGGGGCCAACGTCCTGACTTTC. This sequence encodes CASSSGPGANVLTF.

V is TRBV28 and J is TRBJ2-5; D is perhaps TRBD1 (5 bases). Per germline, CDR1 MDHEN and CDR2 SYDVKM. Trimming shortened V by 1 base and J by 5 bases, and 23 bases separated the two germline ends. This CDR3 has 18 residues. The DNA of the CDR3 is TGTGCCAGCAGTTTATCTACAGGCTTTAAGGGCCTCGGTGAGACCCAGTACTTC. It translates to CASSLSTGFKGLGETQYF.

The genes are TRBV6-5 and TRBJ1-6, with D tentatively TRBD1 (5 bases). Germline CDR1 MNHEY, CDR2 SVGAGI. CDR3 length equals 14 residues. V lost 6 bases, J lost 10 bases, and 16 bases lay in between. CDR3 in amino acids: CASSPDSLRSPLHF. The CDR3 region has the DNA TGTGCCAGCAGCCCCGACAGTCTAAGATCACCCCTCCACTTT.

The chain uses TRBV19 and TRBJ2-1, with a possible D match to TRBD2 (6 bases). The V and J ends lost 2 bases and 2 bases respectively, with 13 bases between them. The CDR3 extends over 16 amino acids. Germline values: CDR1 LNHDA, CDR2 SQIVND (reference sequence). CDR3 nucleotides: TGTGCCAGTAGTATAAGTGGGGGGAATACCTACAATGAGCAGTTCTTC. It translates to CASSISGGNTYNEQFF.

This CDR3 reads CASSQGLAGAPTDTQYF. The CDR3 DNA is TGTGCCAGCAGCCAAGGACTAGCGGGGGCCCCCACAGATACGCAGTATTTT. The V and J genes are TRBV3-1 (or the pseudogene TRBV3-2) and TRBJ2-3; 12 positions match TRBD2. Germline V lookup: CDR1 LGHDT, CDR2 YNNKEL (reference sequence). Trimming at V came to 1 base and at J to 2 bases, leaving 4 bases not matched to a gene. The CDR3 totals 17 residues.

This chain uses TRBV28 with TRBJ2-1; no definite D call. This CDR3 is built from 12 residues. The ends were cut back, 7 bases at V and 0 bases at J, with 4 bases in the middle. From germline, CDR1 is MDHEN and CDR2 SYDVKM. The CDR3 reads CASTNSYNEQFF. As DNA, the CDR3 is TGTGCCAGCACAAACTCCTACAATGAGCAGTTCTTC.

V usage is TRBV11-2 and J usage is TRBJ1-1; D unclear. V shed 5 bases and J shed 3 bases, with 10 bases lying between them. The CDR3 runs to 13 residues. Germline CDR1 reads SGHAT; CDR2 reads FQNNGV. The CDR3, as DNA: TGTGCCAGCAGCGGATTCGGAGACACTGAAGCTTTCTTT. It specifies CASSGFGDTEAFF.

The chain combines TRBV2 with TRBJ2-7; tentative D call: TRBD1 (5 bases). The CDR3 loop spans 11 amino acids. Germline V gives CDR1 SNHLY, CDR2 FYNNEI. The ends were cut back, 9 bases at V and 2 bases at J, with 8 bases in the middle. In DNA form, the CDR3 reads TGTGCCAGTGGGGCCGCCTACGAGCAGTACTTC. Translated, it gives CASGAAYEQYF.